The next 6 T cell receptor beta chains were all read from a single sample in a study of cytomegalovirus exposure and HLA in healthy donors. Primers included in the PCR were 60 Vbeta and 13 Jbeta primers. Here immunoSEQ multiplex PCR was the method, and the copy in TCRdb shows in-frame clones only, minus some. Of about 150,000 clones listed, around 75% are singletons. Sequenced: PBMCs. These receptors were obtained from a human donor in good health.

The CDR3 is CASSQVGTENEKLFF. CDR3 nucleotides: TGTGCCAGCAGCCAAGTGGGGACAGAGAATGAAAAACTGTTTTTT. The gene calls are TRBV4-2 and TRBJ1-4; 7 bases align to TRBD1. Per germline, CDR1 LGHNA and CDR2 YNFKEQ. CDR3 length equals 15 residues. J lost 5 bases, V lost 1 base, and 4 bases had no gene match.

The gene calls are TRBV25-1 and TRBJ2-5, with 9 nucleotides matching TRBD1. The end of the DNA fits TRBJ2-7 better, so the J call may be wrong. The length of the CDR3 is 15 residues. Germline V lookup: CDR1 MGHDK, CDR2 SYGVNS. The CDR3 sequence is CASSVQGALSSEQYF. In DNA form, the CDR3 reads TGTGCCAGCAGTGTACAGGGGGCTCTCTCGTCCGAGCAGTACTTC.

The chain links TRBV5-4 to TRBJ2-2; maybe TRBD1 (6 bases). V shed 5 bases and J shed 4 bases, with 18 bases lying between them. The germline CDR1 and CDR2 sequences are SGHNT and YYREEE (reference sequence). The CDR3 covers 16 residues. The CDR3, as DNA: TGTGCCAGCAGTTCCGGCCTACAGGGAACCACCGGGGAGCTGTTTTTT. Translated: CASSSGLQGTTGELFF.

In nucleotides, the CDR3 is TGTGCCAGCAGAACAGGGTTACAGGACCCCAATTCAAAGCAGTTCTTC. Its protein product is CASRTGLQDPNSKQFF. The V call is TRBV5-6, the J call TRBJ2-1; possibly TRBD1 for D (6 bases). This CDR3 contains 16 residues. Germline assignment: CDR1 SGHDT and CDR2 YYEEEE. V was cut by 5 bases and J by 11 bases, with 26 bases left in between.

In DNA, the CDR3 is TGCGCCAGCAGCCATTTAGGGACAGGTTTCTACGAGCAGTACTTC. It yields the protein CASSHLGTGFYEQYF. The chain links TRBV4-1 to TRBJ2-7; 8 bases line up with TRBD1. The trim removed 3 bases at V and 3 bases at J, leaving 7 bases unmatched. This CDR3 contains 15 residues. From germline, CDR1 is MGHRA and CDR2 YSYEKL.

The CDR3 is CASSVGGGDGSPLHF. The CDR3 DNA reads TGTGCCAGCAGCGTTGGAGGGGGCGATGGTTCACCCCTCCACTTT. The V call is TRBV14, the J call TRBJ1-6; 7 nucleotides line up with TRBD1. Germline V CDR1 and CDR2: SGHDN, FVKESK. Trimming took 5 bases from V and 9 from J; bases not matched to a gene: 10. This CDR3 region has 15 residues.